What follows are 18 T cell receptor beta chains derived from one specimen sequenced in a study of CD8 T cells in ankylosing spondylitis. In TCRdb, the 5' RACE reads were re-called with MiXCR into one record per CDR3 protein. This table has over 600,000 distinct CDR3 sequences, around 19% appearing once. Study-wide results and limits: Within ankylosing spondylitis blood, a TCR beta motif made up of eight or nine highly homologous variants appeared to be characteristic.

Their antigen targets remain unknown. Sequenced input: blood, either unsorted or a sorted T cell fraction (not recorded which). The receptors were gathered from a male donor with ankylosing spondylitis.

This clonotype was seen only a few times. The rearrangement joins TRBV27 to TRBJ2-2, with D unclear. The CDR3 contains 13 residues. Germline values: CDR1 MNHEY, CDR2 SMNVEV (reference sequence). V lost 7 bases, J lost 6 bases, and 12 bases lay in between. In DNA, the CDR3 is TGTGCCAGCACCGTAGGTGTGCCCGGGGAGCTGTTTTTT. The encoded protein is CASTVGVPGELFF.

The rearrangement uses TRBV5-1 and TRBJ1-1; D perhaps matches TRBD1 (5 bases). The length of the CDR3 is 14 residues. Germline CDR1 and CDR2: SGHRS and YFSETQ. The V end lost 4 bases, the J end lost 2 bases, and 12 bases lay between the germline ends. The chain's CDR3 is CASSATGTNTEAFF. DNA for the CDR3: TGCGCCAGCAGCGCGACCGGGACTAACACTGAAGCTTTCTTT.

The chain is built from TRBV12-3 or TRBV12-4 and TRBJ2-2; 10 nucleotides align to TRBD1. V shed 6 bases and J 7 bases; nucleotides not matched to a gene: 11. This CDR3 contains 16 residues. CDR3 residues: CASRDMGTGEGGELFF. The CDR3 bases are TGTGCCAGCAGAGACATGGGGACAGGGGAGGGCGGGGAGCTGTTTTTT.

In the case of this clonotype: Sequence at one end of the junction differs from germline and may be a read error. The chain links TRBV20-1 to TRBJ1-5; 11 bases fit TRBD1. This CDR3 comprises 18 residues. Germline CDR1 and CDR2: DFQATT and SNEGSKA (reference sequence). CDR3 amino acids: CSARAGQGDRGSNQPQHF. As DNA, the CDR3 is TGCAGTGCCAGAGCGGGACAGGGGGACCGCGGTAGCAATCAGCCCCAGCATTTT.

This clonotype came up a few times. The V call is TRBV7-2, the J call TRBJ2-7; 9 nucleotides match TRBD1. The CDR3 length is 14 residues. Trimming cost V 5 bases and J 3 bases; bases outside gene matches: 5. Germline CDR1 is SGHTA and CDR2 is FQGNSA. Here the CDR3 reads CASSAQTGGYEQYF. The CDR3 nucleotides are TGTGCCAGCAGCGCTCAGACAGGGGGCTACGAGCAGTACTTC.

The chain uses TRBV27 and TRBJ1-2; a possible D gene is TRBD1 (6 bases). Germline V lookup: CDR1 MNHEY, CDR2 SMNVEV (reference sequence). This CDR3 comprises 16 residues. Trimming cost V 3 bases and J 4 bases, with 18 bases left between them. The CDR3 here is CASSFARTAETYGYTF. CDR3 DNA: TGTGCCAGCAGTTTCGCGAGGACAGCCGAGACCTATGGCTACACCTTC.

This clonotype was found a few times. V gene TRBV7-6 combines with J gene TRBJ2-2; 9 bases match TRBD1. This CDR3 is built from 15 residues. V trimming: 3 bases; J trimming: 5 bases; junction bases outside the gene matches: 4. Germline V gene sequence: CDR1 SGHVS, CDR2 FNYEAQ. The CDR3 nucleotides read TGTGCCAGCAGCTTCCTCGGGACAGGGACCGGGGAGCTGTTTTTT. Translation: CASSFLGTGTGELFF.

The rearrangement links TRBV5-6 to TRBJ2-2; no definite D call. Germline CDR1 and CDR2: SGHDT and YYEEEE. This CDR3 is built from 12 residues. V was pared by 6 bases and J by 5 bases, with 8 bases between. The CDR3 region has the DNA TGTGCCAGCAACCTTCCAACCGGGGAGCTGTTTTTT. This gives the protein CASNLPTGELFF. Full variable domain (missing parts from reference TRBV5-6 and TRBJ2-2): DAGVTQSPTHLIKTRGQQVTLRCSPKSGHDTVSWYQQALGQGPQFIFQYYEEEERQRGNFPDRFSGHQFPNYSSELNVNALLLGDSALYLCASNLPTGELFFGEGSRLTVL.

The chain has TRBV20-1 and TRBJ2-3; TRBD1 agrees at 9 bases. J was trimmed by 1 base and V by 4 bases; bases with no gene match: 6. The length of the CDR3 is 15 residues. CDR1 DFQATT and CDR2 SNEGSKA come from the germline V gene (reference sequence). CDR3 coding DNA: TGCAGTGCTACGACAGGGGGTGGGGGCACAGATACGCAGTATTTT. It yields the protein CSATTGGGGTDTQYF.

This clonotype was counted between two and nine times. The V gene is TRBV20-1, the J gene TRBJ2-2; D possibly corresponds to TRBD1 (5 bases). The ends were cut back, 0 bases at V and 1 base at J, with 15 bases in the middle. In germline, CDR1 is DFQATT, CDR2 SNEGSKA (reference sequence). The CDR3 length is 17 residues. CDR3 residues: CSARDRVRPLNTGELFF. In DNA, the CDR3 is TGCAGTGCTAGAGACAGGGTGAGACCTCTGAACACCGGGGAGCTGTTTTTT.

This clonotype was counted many times. This chain uses TRBV18 with TRBJ2-7; D possibly corresponds to TRBD1 (6 bases). There are 15 residues in the CDR3. V gave up 3 bases and J gave up 2 bases, with 14 bases separating them. Germline V gives CDR1 KGHSH, CDR2 LQKENI. The CDR3 DNA follows: TGTGCCAGCTCACCTTATCGGGACACACCCTACGAGCAGTACTTC. Its translation: CASSPYRDTPYEQYF.

This clonotype turned up a few times. The rearrangement uses TRBV6-2 or TRBV6-3 and TRBJ2-7; TRBD2 is a possible D gene (5 bases). Germline loops: CDR1 MNHEY, CDR2 SVGEGT. The V and J ends lost 5 bases and 3 bases respectively, with 11 bases between them. The CDR3 sequence is 13 residues long. CDR3 protein: CASSAGLDYEQYF. In DNA form, the CDR3 reads TGTGCCAGCAGTGCCGGACTGGACTACGAGCAGTACTTC.

This clonotype has more than one count but fewer than ten. The V and J genes are TRBV28 and TRBJ2-1; no clear D. V was cut by 2 bases and J by 6 bases, with 14 bases left in between. The germline V gene has CDR1 MDHEN and CDR2 SYDVKM. The CDR3 extends over 15 amino acids. CDR3 amino acids: CASSLKLLGANEQFF. CDR3 sequence (DNA): TGTGCCAGCAGTTTAAAACTTCTAGGCGCCAATGAGCAGTTCTTC.

This chain links TRBV7-9 with TRBJ1-6; 8 nucleotides match TRBD1. CDR3 length: 16 residues. Germline CDR1 is SEHNR and CDR2 is FQNEAQ (reference sequence). The junction had 9 bases not matched to a gene; V was cut back by 5 bases and J by 6 bases. CDR3 region: CASSLPGTGTNSPLHF. In nucleotides, the CDR3 is TGTGCCAGCAGCCTACCCGGGACAGGAACTAATTCACCCCTCCACTTT.

This clonotype showed up just a few times. The chain uses TRBV6-2 or TRBV6-3 and TRBJ2-1; tentatively, D is TRBD1 (6 bases). Germline CDR1 is MNHEY and CDR2 is SVGEGT. The CDR3 sequence is 12 residues long. Trimming took 6 bases from V and 15 from J, leaving 18 bases between them. CDR3 region: CASSQNLGAAFF. The DNA of the CDR3 is TGTGCCAGCAGCCAAAACTTGGGGGCGGCGTTCTTC.

The rearrangement uses TRBV15 and TRBJ1-5; D is undetermined. The length of the CDR3 is 17 residues. Germline-derived CDR1 and CDR2 are LNHNV and YYDKDF (reference sequence). Trimming stripped 0 bases from V and 0 bases from J, with 12 bases between. Here the CDR3 reads CATSREREGYSNQPQHF. The CDR3 DNA reads TGTGCCACCAGCAGAGAGAGGGAAGGATATAGCAATCAGCCCCAGCATTTT.

In this sample, this clonotype turned up a few times. The chain is built from TRBV7-8 and TRBJ2-7; D is uncertain. The CDR3 totals 14 residues. Trimming took 5 bases from V and 3 from J, leaving 14 bases between them. The germline CDR1 and CDR2 sequences are SGHVS and FQNEAQ. CDR3 DNA: TGTGCCAGCAGCCCTGAGGTAAAGGACTACGAGCAGTACTTC. It is translated as CASSPEVKDYEQYF. Using reference TRBV7-8 and TRBJ2-7 for the parts outside the CDR3, the full variable domain is GAGVSQSPRYKVAKRGQDVALRCDPISGHVSLFWYQQALGQGPEFLTYFQNEAQLDKSGLPSDRFFAERPEGSVSTLKIQRTQQEDSAVYLCASSPEVKDYEQYFGPGTRLTVT.

The V gene is TRBV12-3 or TRBV12-4, the J gene TRBJ2-3, with 15 bases matching TRBD2. The trim removed 4 bases at V and 5 bases at J, leaving 16 bases unmatched. This CDR3 contains 20 residues. CDR3 sequence reads: CASSYPGLAGGSGAGDTQYF. CDR3 bases: TGTGCCAGCAGTTACCCGGGACTAGCGGGAGGATCCGGGGCGGGAGATACGCAGTATTTT.